The T cell receptor (beta chain) described here comes from a study of cytomegalovirus exposure and HLA in healthy donors. Study summary: The same platform was used for the roughly 120 validation repertoires as for the approximately 630 first-cohort repertoires, as reported in a later analysis.

Clones were read by immunoSEQ multiplex PCR, and TCRdb kept only the in-frame ones, dropping some. This table holds some 250,000 clones, almost 90% found once. The CDR3 runs to 15 residues. Germline V gives CDR1 MGHRA, CDR2 YSYEKL. V was cut by 0 bases and J by 4 bases, with 10 bases left in between. Notes on the study in general: Subsequent analysis showed first-cohort TCR clusters tending to co-occur in 120 validation repertoires.

With regard to this clone: Its target is not known.

What was sequenced was PBMCs. The V and J genes are TRBV4-1 and TRBJ1-5; the D is unclear. The TCR sequence derives from a young woman in good health and CMV-seronegative. This chain's CDR3 is CASSQEPHSNQPQHF. As DNA, the CDR3 is TGCGCCAGCAGCCAAGAACCCCACAGTAATCAGCCCCAGCATTTT.